A single sample is the source of the 30 T cell receptor beta chains below, sequenced in a study of beta chain features in type 1 diabetes. The entirety of the isolated RNA underwent reverse transcription, so expressed TCRB transcripts were sequenced. TCRdb keeps only in-frame clones here, not all; method: immunoSEQ multiplex PCR. The table shows more than 300,000 clones, with approximately 15% occurring only once. Material for sequencing was naive CD4+ T cells from blood. The receptors stem from a woman younger than 30 in good health.

This chain uses TRBV25-1 with TRBJ2-5; 10 positions match TRBD2. V dropped 4 bases and J dropped 3; count of bases not matched to a gene: 2. There are 14 residues in the CDR3. Germline V gene lookup returns CDR1 MGHDK and CDR2 SYGVNS. For the CDR3, the DNA is TGTGCCAGCAGTGCAGGACTAGCGGAAGAGACCCAGTACTTC. Its protein is CASSAGLAEETQYF.

The rearrangement joins TRBV18 to TRBJ2-7; D gene uncertain. Germline values: CDR1 KGHSH, CDR2 LQKENI. V was pared by 1 base and J by 6 bases, with 10 bases between. The CDR3 has 13 residues. CDR3 DNA: TGTGCCAGCTCACCACGGGCAGGAAGCGAGCAGTACTTC. Its translation is CASSPRAGSEQYF. Drawing the rest from reference TRBV18 and TRBJ2-7, the complete variable domain is NAGVMQNPRHLVRRRGQEARLRCSPMKGHSHVYWYRQLPEEGLKFMVYLQKENIIDESGMPKERFSAEFPKEGPSILRIQQVVRGDSAAYFCASSPRAGSEQYFGPGTRLTVT.

J is TRBJ1-2 and V is TRBV20-1; D uncertain. V gave up 4 bases and J gave up 8 bases, with 11 bases separating them. The CDR3 consists of 11 residues. CDR1 and CDR2 from the germline V gene are DFQATT and SNEGSKA (reference sequence). CDR3 bases: TGCAGTGCTAATCGAGGAAACGGCTACACCTTC. Its protein product is CSANRGNGYTF.

In its sample, this clone was seen a few times. The chain has TRBV29-1 and TRBJ1-2, with TRBD1 as a possible D gene (6 bases). With 7 bases removed from V and 0 bases from J, the gap between germline ends came to 12 bases. CDR3 size: 13 residues. CDR1 SQVTM and CDR2 ANQGSEA come from the germline V gene. The CDR3 is CSARQAANYGYTF. The CDR3 DNA is TGCAGCGCACGACAGGCCGCTAACTATGGCTACACCTTC.

This rearrangement joins TRBV2 to TRBJ1-2; TRBD1 matches at 7 bases. The CDR3 extends over 18 amino acids. Germline CDR1 SNHLY, CDR2 FYNNEI. V gave up 0 bases and J gave up 2 bases; unmatched junction bases: 12. CDR3 DNA sequence: TGTGCCAGCAGTGAAGCGCTTCTGACGGGACAGACCAACTATGGCTACACCTTC. It yields the protein CASSEALLTGQTNYGYTF.

This clone was seen a few times. This same CDR3 is encoded by further DNA sequences in the sample. This chain links TRBV15 with TRBJ2-7; D is possibly TRBD1 (6 bases). There are 14 residues in the CDR3. V was shortened by 0 bases and J by 3 bases, with 9 bases between the two germline ends. The germline gives CDR1 LNHNV, CDR2 YYDKDF (reference sequence). CDR3 sequence: CATSRDRGSYEQYF. The DNA for the CDR3 is TGTGCCACCAGCAGAGATAGGGGGAGCTACGAGCAGTACTTC.

In nucleotides, the CDR3 is TGTGCCAGCAGTGTAGGACAGAAAGAGACCCAGTACTTC. Protein: CASSVGQKETQYF. This chain uses TRBV2 with TRBJ2-5, with D maybe TRBD1 (6 bases). The CDR3 is 13 amino acids. Germline V gives CDR1 SNHLY, CDR2 FYNNEI. Between the trimmed V and J ends, which lost 4 bases and 3 bases, there was a span of 9 bases. The full variable domain, rest sourced from reference TRBV2 and TRBJ2-5, is EPEVTQTPSHQVTQMGQEVILRCVPISNHLYFYWYRQILGQKVEFLVSFYNNEISEKSEIFDDQFSVERPDGSNFTLKIRSTKLEDSAMYFCASSVGQKETQYFGPGTRLLVL.

This clone was seen more than once but under ten times. The rearrangement joins TRBV28 to TRBJ2-5; TRBD2 aligns across 11 bases. After removal of 6 bases from V and 5 bases from J, the junction contained 11 bases not matched to a gene. The CDR3 runs to 16 residues. Germline V gene sequence: CDR1 MDHEN, CDR2 SYDVKM. The CDR3 loop reads CASRENSGRALETQYF. DNA of the CDR3: TGTGCCAGCAGGGAAAATAGCGGGAGGGCCCTCGAGACCCAGTACTTC.

The table lists this clone with a few counts. The chain joins TRBV9 to TRBJ2-5; the match to TRBD2 covers 9 bases. CDR3 length: 16 residues. Unmatched junction bases numbered 5, after V lost 0 bases and J lost 2 bases. The germline V gene has CDR1 SGDLS and CDR2 YYNGEE. The CDR3 is CASSVGPSGVQETQYF. The CDR3 DNA reads as TGTGCCAGCAGCGTAGGACCTAGCGGGGTTCAAGAGACCCAGTACTTC.

V and J are TRBV7-9 and TRBJ2-5; 13 bases fit TRBD2. CDR1 is SEHNR and CDR2 is FQNEAQ in the germline V gene (reference sequence). V lost 5 bases, J lost 5 bases, and 2 bases stayed unmatched. CDR3 size: 14 residues. The CDR3 sequence: CASSGTSGAETQYF. DNA of the CDR3: TGTGCCAGCAGCGGGACTAGCGGGGCGGAGACCCAGTACTTC.

This clone showed up just a few times. V usage is TRBV30 and J usage is TRBJ2-5; D unclear. The CDR3 sequence is 15 residues long. The germline V gene has CDR1 GTSNPN and CDR2 SVGIG (reference sequence). The V gene lost 0 bases and the J gene lost 5 bases, with 16 bases spanning the gap. CDR3 in DNA: TGTGCCTGGAGTGTACGCCCCGAGGCCCCCGAGACCCAGTACTTC. Protein product: CAWSVRPEAPETQYF. Complete variable domain (other parts from reference TRBV30 and TRBJ2-5): SQTIHQWPATLVQPVGSPLSLECTVEGTSNPNLYWYRQAAGRGLQLLFYSVGIGQISSEVPQNLSASRPQDRQFILSSKKLLLSDSGFYLCAWSVRPEAPETQYFGPGTRLLVL.

The chain couples TRBV28 to TRBJ2-5; TRBD1 matches 7 bases. J was trimmed by 4 bases and V by 6 bases; bases with no gene match: 8. CDR1 and CDR2 (germline): MDHEN, SYDVKM. This CDR3 has 14 residues. The CDR3 DNA is TGTGCCAGCAGCTTAGCTAACAGGGGAGAGACCCAGTACTTC. Translating gives CASSLANRGETQYF.

Only a few counts were recorded for this clone. The V and J genes are TRBV29-1 and TRBJ2-1; 12 nucleotides agree with TRBD2. Germline V gene sequence: CDR1 SQVTM, CDR2 ANQGSEA. This CDR3 region has 16 residues. V trimming: 4 bases; J trimming: 5 bases; junction bases outside the gene matches: 9. CDR3 bases: TGCAGCGTTGTACTAGCGGGAGGTTCCCTTAACAATGAGCAGTTCTTC. Translated, it gives CSVVLAGGSLNNEQFF.

J is TRBJ1-4 and V is TRBV27, with 8 bases identical to TRBD1. Germline CDR1 and CDR2: MNHEY and SMNVEV (reference sequence). V gave up 4 bases and J gave up 7 bases; unmatched junction bases: 2. This CDR3 contains 13 residues. This chain's CDR3 is CASSYRGTEKLFF. CDR3 nucleotides: TGTGCCAGCAGTTACAGGGGGACTGAAAAACTGTTTTTT.

The chain uses TRBV29-1 and TRBJ2-3; perhaps TRBD2 as D (7 bases). V lost 2 bases and J lost 2, with 14 bases in between. Germline loops: CDR1 SQVTM, CDR2 ANQGSEA. The CDR3 is 15 residues long. CDR3: CSVESLGGHTDTQYF. The CDR3 DNA follows: TGCAGCGTTGAAAGTTTGGGGGGGCACACAGATACGCAGTATTTT.

The gene calls are TRBV7-9 and TRBJ2-4; TRBD1 might be the D (5 bases). Trimming took off 1 base at V and 0 bases at J, with 10 bases between the two ends. Germline V CDR1 and CDR2: SEHNR, FQNEAQ (reference sequence). The CDR3 runs to 16 residues. Here the CDR3 reads CASSLGSGLAKNIQYF. In DNA, the CDR3 is TGTGCCAGCAGCTTAGGTTCAGGGTTAGCCAAAAACATTCAGTACTTC.

This clone showed up just a few times. The gene calls are TRBV30 and TRBJ1-1, with D uncertain. The CDR3 runs 15 residues. Germline values: CDR1 GTSNPN, CDR2 SVGIG (reference sequence). The V end was cut by 4 bases, the J end by 1 base, with 16 bases between. Here the CDR3 DNA reads TGTGCCTGGACCCAACAATTCGCAGGGAACACTGAAGCTTTCTTT. It encodes CAWTQQFAGNTEAFF.

This clone has just a few counts. The chain links TRBV9 to TRBJ1-2; 9 positions match TRBD1. This CDR3 is 15 amino acids long. V trimming: 4 bases; J trimming: 3 bases; junction bases outside the gene matches: 7. CDR1 and CDR2 (germline): SGDLS, YYNGEE. The chain's CDR3 is CASSIPGQGHYGYTF. DNA of the CDR3: TGTGCCAGCAGCATCCCGGGACAGGGACACTATGGCTACACCTTC.

The chain employs TRBV5-6 and TRBJ1-2, with 8 bases lining up with TRBD1. V was clipped by 4 bases and J by 8 bases; unmatched bases: 16. The V gene's germline CDR1 is SGHDT and CDR2 YYEEEE. This CDR3 is 16 amino acids long. The CDR3 protein is CASSLRDRSVLGGYTF. The DNA for the CDR3 is TGTGCCAGCAGCCTCCGGGACAGGTCGGTCCTGGGGGGCTACACCTTC.

The chain joins TRBV25-1 to TRBJ2-3, with 16 bases identical to TRBD2. The germline V gene has CDR1 MGHDK and CDR2 SYGVNS. The CDR3 extends over 15 amino acids. With V trimmed by 8 bases and J by 3 bases, 2 bases remained unmatched. CDR3 region: CASGGLAGGTDTQYF. In DNA, the CDR3 is TGTGCCAGCGGGGGACTAGCGGGAGGGACAGATACGCAGTATTTT.

This clone has only a few counts. An end of the junction does not agree with germline; a read error may underlie this. V gene TRBV6-6 combines with J gene TRBJ1-2; 8 positions match TRBD1. Germline loops: CDR1 MNHNY, CDR2 SVGAGI (reference sequence). The CDR3 is made up of 9 amino acids. CDR3 DNA: TGTGCCAGCAGTTCCGGACAGGGCTTC. Its protein product is CASSSGQGF.

The chain couples TRBV11-3 to TRBJ2-1, with TRBD2 identical over 14 bases. V trimming: 5 bases; J trimming: 6 bases; junction bases outside the gene matches: 6. CDR1 is SGHNT, CDR2 YENEEA, per germline. This CDR3 is built from 16 residues. The CDR3 sequence is CASSGPGLAGVNEQFF. CDR3 nucleotides: TGTGCCAGCAGCGGGCCGGGACTAGCGGGAGTCAATGAGCAGTTCTTC.

This clone turned up a few times. V is TRBV28 and J is TRBJ2-5; weak D call: TRBD1 (6 bases). CDR3 size: 18 residues. Germline V gives CDR1 MDHEN, CDR2 SYDVKM. The V gene lost 1 base and the J gene lost 4 bases, with 22 bases spanning the gap. CDR3 protein: CASSLSALRQGRGETQYF. The CDR3 bases are TGTGCCAGCAGTTTATCGGCTTTAAGGCAGGGGCGCGGAGAGACCCAGTACTTC.

The V gene is TRBV7-7, the J gene TRBJ2-3; TRBD2 agrees at 7 bases. Germline trimming cut 1 base from V and 3 bases from J; bases unmatched to any gene: 7. The CDR3 contains 16 residues. The germline CDR1 and CDR2 sequences are SSHAT and FNYEAQ (reference sequence). CDR3 nucleotide sequence: TGTGCCAGCAGCTTAGGCGGGAGATCGGGGACAGATACGCAGTATTTT. Translated, it gives CASSLGGRSGTDTQYF.

This clone turned up a few times. The chain links TRBV18 to TRBJ2-7; TRBD2 aligns across 11 bases. The V gene's germline CDR1 is KGHSH and CDR2 LQKENI. The CDR3 spans 16 residues. Trimming cost V 2 bases and J 4 bases; bases outside gene matches: 7. DNA for the CDR3: TGTGCCAGCTCACCAAAGCTAGCGGGAGGACGGTACGAGCAGTACTTC. Residues: CASSPKLAGGRYEQYF. Supplemented by reference TRBV18 and TRBJ2-7, the full variable domain reads NAGVMQNPRHLVRRRGQEARLRCSPMKGHSHVYWYRQLPEEGLKFMVYLQKENIIDESGMPKERFSAEFPKEGPSILRIQQVVRGDSAAYFCASSPKLAGGRYEQYFGPGTRLTVT.

The J gene is TRBJ2-7, the V gene TRBV18; D call uncertain. CDR1 and CDR2 (germline): KGHSH, LQKENI. Trimming left V 3 bases short and J 7 bases short, with 13 bases between. The CDR3 runs to 13 residues. The CDR3 DNA reads as TGTGCCAGCTCACCCAACGGTGCCAGGGAGCAGTACTTC. This encodes CASSPNGAREQYF.

The chain recombines TRBV5-4 with TRBJ2-1; 11 bases agree with TRBD2. The CDR3 runs to 16 residues. Trimming took 4 bases from V and 8 from J; bases not matched to a gene: 11. CDR1 is SGHNT, CDR2 YYREEE, per germline (reference sequence). CDR3 in amino acids: CASSPRPSGRRHEQFF. In DNA, the CDR3 is TGTGCCAGCAGCCCCCGGCCTAGCGGGAGGCGGCATGAGCAGTTCTTC.

Only a few counts were recorded for this clone. The chain carries TRBV19 and TRBJ2-1; 16 positions match TRBD2. The CDR3 totals 15 residues. Germline-derived CDR1 and CDR2 are LNHDA and SQIVND (reference sequence). The J segment lost 7 bases and the V segment lost 4 bases, leaving 1 base of the junction unmatched. CDR3 sequence reads: CASSTGLAGGNEQFF. The CDR3 nucleotides are TGTGCCAGTAGTACGGGACTAGCGGGAGGGAATGAGCAGTTCTTC.

The chain links TRBV5-1 to TRBJ2-3, with TRBD2 matching 12 bases. The ends lost 0 bases at V and 5 bases at J; junction bases unmatched: 10. The CDR3 has 18 residues. Germline V gene sequence: CDR1 SGHRS, CDR2 YFSETQ. DNA for the CDR3: TGCGCCAGCAGCTTGGCCAGGGCTAGCGGGAGGGCCGAAGATACGCAGTATTTT. This translates into CASSLARASGRAEDTQYF.

This clone showed up just a few times. The chain combines TRBV14 with TRBJ2-3; 7 nucleotides agree with TRBD2. This CDR3 has 15 amino acids. CDR1 SGHDN and CDR2 FVKESK come from the germline V gene. V shed 3 bases and J 7 bases; nucleotides not matched to a gene: 10. CDR3 coding DNA: TGTGCCAGCAGCCAGTACACTCGAGCGGGGAATACGCAGTATTTT. Amino acid sequence: CASSQYTRAGNTQYF.